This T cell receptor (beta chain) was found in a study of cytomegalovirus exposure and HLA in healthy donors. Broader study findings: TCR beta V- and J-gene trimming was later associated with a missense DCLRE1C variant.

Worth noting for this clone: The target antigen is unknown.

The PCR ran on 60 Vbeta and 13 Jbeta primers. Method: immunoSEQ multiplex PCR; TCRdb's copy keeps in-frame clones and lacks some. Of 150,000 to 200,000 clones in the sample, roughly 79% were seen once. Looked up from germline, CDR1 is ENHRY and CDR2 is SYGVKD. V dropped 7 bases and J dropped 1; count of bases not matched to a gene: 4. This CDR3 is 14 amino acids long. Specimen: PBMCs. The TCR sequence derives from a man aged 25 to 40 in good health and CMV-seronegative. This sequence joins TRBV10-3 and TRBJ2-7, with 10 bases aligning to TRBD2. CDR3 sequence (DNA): TGTGCCATCATGGTAGCGGGAGGATCCTACGAGCAGTACTTC. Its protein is CAIMVAGGSYEQYF.